A single sample is the source of the 27 T cell receptor beta chains below, sequenced in a study of blood T cell repertoires in COVID-19. Data came from immunoSEQ multiplex PCR; TCRdb stores just in-frame clones and leaves some out. This repertoire shows 150,000 to 200,000 clones, around 90% found once; its top ten account for 5.5% to 7%. The material sequenced was peripheral blood. These receptors all stem from a middle-aged man with active or convalescent COVID-19.

The V gene is TRBV28, the J gene TRBJ1-5; 11 bases fit TRBD1. V lost 6 bases to trimming and J lost 4 bases; unmatched junction nucleotides: 17. This CDR3 region has 19 residues. Germline V gene sequence: CDR1 MDHEN, CDR2 SYDVKM. This chain's CDR3 is CASRLRDRGNVWANQPQHF. CDR3 coding DNA: TGTGCCAGCAGGCTACGGGACAGGGGGAACGTATGGGCAAATCAGCCCCAGCATTTT.

The V call is TRBV19, the J call TRBJ2-1, with a possible D match to TRBD1 (6 bases). Looked up from germline, CDR1 is LNHDA and CDR2 is SQIVND (reference sequence). CDR3 size: 15 residues. Between the trimmed V and J ends, which lost 7 bases and 3 bases, there was a span of 16 bases. Written as DNA, the CDR3 is TGTGCCAGTACCCTTTCAGGGGACCTCTACAATGAGCAGTTCTTC. Its protein is CASTLSGDLYNEQFF. The full variable domain, its missing parts supplied by reference TRBV19 and TRBJ2-1, is DGGITQSPKYLFRKEGQNVTLSCEQNLNHDAMYWYRQDPGQGLRLIYYSQIVNDFQKGDIAEGYSVSREKKESFPLTVTSAQKNPTAFYLCASTLSGDLYNEQFFGPGTRLTVL.

J is TRBJ1-2 and V is TRBV6-1; TRBD1 matches 8 bases. The CDR3 spans 14 residues. The V and J ends lost 2 bases and 3 bases, in that order; junction bases with no gene match: 2. From germline, CDR1 is MNHNS and CDR2 SASEGT. The CDR3 DNA reads TGTGCCAGCAGTGAAACAGGGGGGCACTATGGCTACACCTTC. Translated, it gives CASSETGGHYGYTF.

This clone occurred once. The chain recombines TRBV7-2 with TRBJ2-5, with TRBD2 matching over 9 bases. The V gene's germline CDR1 is SGHTA and CDR2 FQGNSA. V lost 5 bases and J lost 5; bases outside the gene matches: 9. The CDR3 is 15 residues long. The CDR3 protein is CASSTSGGSGETQYF. The CDR3 DNA sequence: TGTGCCAGCAGCACCAGCGGGGGGTCGGGGGAGACCCAGTACTTC.

The V call is TRBV27, the J call TRBJ2-1; no clear D. In germline, CDR1 is MNHEY, CDR2 SMNVEV (reference sequence). This CDR3 spans 13 amino acids. Trimming took off 6 bases at V and 7 bases at J, with 13 bases between the two ends. CDR3 in DNA: TGTGCCAGCAGGAGGTCAATTACGAATGAGCAGTTCTTC. Its translation: CASRRSITNEQFF.

The chain carries TRBV10-3 and TRBJ2-5, with TRBD2 matching over 9 bases. The V gene's germline CDR1 is ENHRY and CDR2 SYGVKD. Trimming removed 3 bases from V and 5 bases from J; junction bases left unmatched: 10. The CDR3 totals 16 residues. CDR3 sequence (DNA): TGTGCCATCAGTGATGGTAGCGGGGGTGCGCCGGAGACCCAGTACTTC. It translates to CAISDGSGGAPETQYF.

This rearrangement joins TRBV25-1 to TRBJ2-3, with D perhaps matching TRBD1 (6 bases). With 3 bases removed from V and 2 bases from J, the gap between germline ends came to 15 bases. The CDR3 consists of 16 residues. Germline-derived CDR1 and CDR2 are MGHDK and SYGVNS. The CDR3 sequence is CASSEFSGTNTDTQYF. The DNA of the CDR3 is TGTGCCAGCAGTGAGTTCTCCGGGACAAACACAGATACGCAGTATTTT.

The chain links TRBV2 to TRBJ2-3, with D perhaps TRBD2 (5 bases). The CDR3 runs to 12 residues. V was shortened by 7 bases and J by 4 bases, with 9 bases between the two germline ends. Per germline, CDR1 SNHLY and CDR2 FYNNEI. CDR3 residues: CASTRDADTQYF. CDR3 DNA: TGTGCCAGCACGAGGGATGCAGATACGCAGTATTTT.

The V and J genes are TRBV6-6 and TRBJ2-1; 8 bases line up with TRBD2. CDR1 MNHNY and CDR2 SVGAGI come from the germline V gene (reference sequence). The CDR3 runs 15 residues. With 4 bases clipped from V and 4 bases from J, the junction kept 6 bases outside the gene matches. This chain's CDR3 is CASSSTGLEYNEQFF. The DNA of the CDR3 is TGTGCCAGCAGTTCCACGGGACTAGAATACAATGAGCAGTTCTTC.

The chain combines TRBV5-1 with TRBJ2-7; 8 bases match TRBD2. The CDR3 has 15 amino acids. J lost 0 bases, V lost 1 base, and 3 bases had no gene match. CDR1 SGHRS and CDR2 YFSETQ come from the germline V gene. The CDR3 DNA follows: TGCGCCAGCAGCTTGAGCGGGGGCGCCTCCTACGAGCAGTACTTC. It is translated as CASSLSGGASYEQYF.

The rearrangement uses TRBV5-4 and TRBJ2-7; TRBD1 might be the D (6 bases). The CDR3 runs to 15 residues. Germline CDR1 SGHNT, CDR2 YYREEE (reference sequence). Trimming took off 0 bases at V and 3 bases at J, with 13 bases between the two ends. CDR3 sequence reads: CASSLVLGAGYEQYF. The CDR3 nucleotides are TGTGCCAGCAGCTTGGTCCTGGGGGCGGGCTACGAGCAGTACTTC. Looking up the rest from reference TRBV5-4 and TRBJ2-7 gives the full variable domain: ETGVTQSPTHLIKTRGQQVTLRCSSQSGHNTVSWYQQALGQGPQFIFQYYREEENGRGNFPPRFSGLQFPNYSSELNVNALELDDSALYLCASSLVLGAGYEQYFGPGTRLTVT.

This clone was observed once. The chain employs TRBV28 and TRBJ2-3; D not resolved. V lost 9 bases, J lost 0 bases, and 10 bases lay in between. Germline assignment: CDR1 MDHEN and CDR2 SYDVKM. The CDR3 has 13 residues. Here the CDR3 DNA reads TGTGCCAGTGTCGGGTCGAGCACAGATACGCAGTATTTT. Translating gives CASVGSSTDTQYF.

The J gene is TRBJ1-4, the V gene TRBV15; D uncertain. Trimming stripped 5 bases from V and 6 bases from J, with 22 bases between. The CDR3 has 17 amino acids. Per the germline V gene, CDR1 is LNHNV and CDR2 is YYDKDF (reference sequence). Written as DNA, the CDR3 is TGTGCCACCAGCCGAGGGAGGGTCTCCCTTCGGGATGAAAAACTGTTTTTT. Protein: CATSRGRVSLRDEKLFF.

The V gene is TRBV5-1, the J gene TRBJ2-3; a possible D gene is TRBD1 (5 bases). The CDR3 length is 16 residues. The germline V gene encodes CDR1 SGHRS and CDR2 YFSETQ. Trimming shortened V by 3 bases and J by 6 bases, and 20 bases separated the two germline ends. CDR3 DNA: TGCGCCAGCAGCTCCGGCGAGGCAGGGCGGCTGGATACGCAGTATTTT. Its protein is CASSSGEAGRLDTQYF.

In this sample, this clone turned up once. The genes are TRBV19 and TRBJ1-2, with 8 bases that match TRBD1. Per germline, CDR1 LNHDA and CDR2 SQIVND (reference sequence). V shed 3 bases and J 4 bases; nucleotides not matched to a gene: 7. The length of the CDR3 is 15 residues. Here the CDR3 reads CASSIGGQAFYGYTF. DNA for the CDR3: TGTGCCAGTAGTATCGGGGGACAGGCCTTCTATGGCTACACCTTC. Using reference TRBV19 and TRBJ1-2 for the parts outside the CDR3, the full variable domain is DGGITQSPKYLFRKEGQNVTLSCEQNLNHDAMYWYRQDPGQGLRLIYYSQIVNDFQKGDIAEGYSVSREKKESFPLTVTSAQKNPTAFYLCASSIGGQAFYGYTFGSGTRLTVV.

The chain recombines TRBV19 with TRBJ1-1; 7 positions agree with TRBD1. The CDR3 is 14 amino acids. J lost 0 bases, V lost 4 bases, and 2 bases had no gene match. Germline CDR1 and CDR2: LNHDA and SQIVND (reference sequence). The CDR3 DNA reads TGTGCCAGTAGTACGGACAGGATGAACACTGAAGCTTTCTTT. It encodes CASSTDRMNTEAFF.

The chain couples TRBV19 to TRBJ1-5, with D unclear. CDR1 and CDR2 from the germline V gene are LNHDA and SQIVND (reference sequence). This CDR3 is built from 12 residues. V dropped 11 bases and J dropped 1 base, with 9 bases sitting between them. CDR3 sequence: CALIVSNQPQHF. The DNA for the CDR3 is TGTGCCTTAATCGTCAGCAATCAGCCCCAGCATTTT.

The V call is TRBV28, the J call TRBJ1-2; weak D call: TRBD1 (5 bases). V was pared by 1 base and J by 5 bases, with 14 bases between. The CDR3 is 15 amino acids. Germline V lookup: CDR1 MDHEN, CDR2 SYDVKM. CDR3 sequence: CASSLSRWGGYGYTF. In DNA, the CDR3 is TGTGCCAGCAGTTTATCCCGCTGGGGGGGGTATGGCTACACCTTC.

Here the CDR3 DNA reads TGTGCCAGCAGTCACCAGGACAGGTTGCGACCCCTCCACTTT. It translates to CASSHQDRLRPLHF. The chain couples TRBV25-1 to TRBJ1-6; TRBD1 agrees at 7 bases. J lost 12 bases, V lost 5 bases, and 10 bases had no gene match. Germline V gene lookup returns CDR1 MGHDK and CDR2 SYGVNS. The CDR3 length is 14 residues.

This clone was counted between two and nine times. The V gene is TRBV27, the J gene TRBJ2-7, with D maybe TRBD1 (5 bases). Looked up from germline, CDR1 is MNHEY and CDR2 is SMNVEV (reference sequence). This CDR3 is 15 amino acids long. V lost 4 bases to trimming and J lost 3 bases, with 16 bases between them. CDR3 in amino acids: CASSSVGRLDYEQYF. The CDR3 DNA reads TGTGCCAGCAGTTCGGTGGGGCGGTTGGACTACGAGCAGTACTTC.

The chain carries TRBV24-1 and TRBJ1-4; D possibly corresponds to TRBD1 (5 bases). Germline-derived CDR1 and CDR2 are KGHDR and SFDVKD. There are 14 residues in the CDR3. The V end lost 4 bases, the J end lost 11 bases, and 16 bases lay between the germline ends. In DNA, the CDR3 is TGTGCCACCAGTGACCCAGGCGGAAAGGGGAAACTGTTTTTT. Encoded protein: CATSDPGGKGKLFF.

The gene calls are TRBV5-4 and TRBJ2-2, with 10 nucleotides matching TRBD2. The germline V gene encodes CDR1 SGHNT and CDR2 YYREEE (reference sequence). Unmatched junction bases numbered 9, after V lost 1 base and J lost 0 bases. The CDR3 consists of 19 residues. CDR3 in DNA: TGTGCCAGCAGCTTGATCCGGCTAGCGGGGGCTTCGAACACCGGGGAGCTGTTTTTT. As protein: CASSLIRLAGASNTGELFF.

The chain joins TRBV11-2 to TRBJ2-2; 8 bases match TRBD2. The V and J ends lost 2 bases and 2 bases, in that order; junction bases with no gene match: 13. The CDR3 totals 19 residues. The germline CDR1 and CDR2 sequences are SGHAT and FQNNGV. CDR3 in DNA: TGTGCCAGCAGCTTAACGGGAGGGAAAACACTGCGAAACACCGGGGAGCTGTTTTTT. Encoded protein: CASSLTGGKTLRNTGELFF.

The chain couples TRBV28 to TRBJ2-3; a possible D gene is TRBD2 (5 bases). The V end lost 7 bases, the J end lost 1 base, and 24 bases lay between the germline ends. CDR1 and CDR2 (germline): MDHEN, SYDVKM. The CDR3 spans 18 residues. The CDR3 loop reads CASTLRAGSPSGTDTQYF. As DNA, the CDR3 is TGTGCCAGCACCCTCCGGGCGGGCAGCCCCTCTGGCACAGATACGCAGTATTTT.

The chain employs TRBV2 and TRBJ2-3, with D possibly being TRBD2 (5 bases). This CDR3 has 15 residues. V lost 1 base to trimming and J lost 5 bases, with 13 bases between them. The germline CDR1 and CDR2 sequences are SNHLY and FYNNEI. The CDR3 loop is CASSEGGSYEDTQYF. The DNA for the CDR3 is TGTGCCAGCAGTGAAGGAGGGAGTTACGAAGATACGCAGTATTTT.

The chain employs TRBV12-3 or TRBV12-4 and TRBJ1-5; the D is unclear. The CDR3 length is 12 residues. Trimming took off 2 bases at V and 9 bases at J, with 8 bases between the two ends. Here the CDR3 reads CASSLIEGPQHF. In nucleotides, the CDR3 is TGTGCCAGCAGTTTAATAGAGGGGCCCCAGCATTTT.

In the case of this clone: At the DNA level, this CDR3 is encoded by other sequences in the same sample as well. The chain couples TRBV5-1 to TRBJ2-2; TRBD2 aligns across 12 bases. Germline V gene sequence: CDR1 SGHRS, CDR2 YFSETQ. The CDR3 is 15 amino acids. V lost 5 bases, J lost 4 bases, and 3 bases stayed unmatched. The CDR3 region has the DNA TGCGCCAGCAGTTTACTAGCGGGGGGCACCGGGGAGCTGTTTTTT. It is translated as CASSLLAGGTGELFF.